This T cell receptor (beta chain) appears in the sequencing data of a study of early T cells in non-severe SARS-CoV-2 infection. Study-wide background: Chains were not paired, and sequencing was done on bulk RNA from unsorted whole blood.

This clonotype occurred many times. Trimming took off 2 bases at V and 0 bases at J, with 8 bases between the two ends. The germline V gene has CDR1 MNHEY and CDR2 SVGAGI. The CDR3 consists of 15 residues. TCRdb fed the 5' RACE reads into MiXCR, producing one record per CDR3 protein. This table has about 46,000 distinct CDR3 sequences, 5.4% appearing once. The sequence came from an adult who was a healthcare worker with PCR-confirmed SARS-CoV-2 infection or an uninfected control (not recorded which). This chain joins TRBV6-5 and TRBJ2-1; D unresolved. The specimen comprised whole blood, sampled at baseline. The CDR3 coding sequence is TGTGCCAGCAGTTACAGGAGAATCTCCTACAATGAGCAGTTCTTC. This sequence encodes CASSYRRISYNEQFF.